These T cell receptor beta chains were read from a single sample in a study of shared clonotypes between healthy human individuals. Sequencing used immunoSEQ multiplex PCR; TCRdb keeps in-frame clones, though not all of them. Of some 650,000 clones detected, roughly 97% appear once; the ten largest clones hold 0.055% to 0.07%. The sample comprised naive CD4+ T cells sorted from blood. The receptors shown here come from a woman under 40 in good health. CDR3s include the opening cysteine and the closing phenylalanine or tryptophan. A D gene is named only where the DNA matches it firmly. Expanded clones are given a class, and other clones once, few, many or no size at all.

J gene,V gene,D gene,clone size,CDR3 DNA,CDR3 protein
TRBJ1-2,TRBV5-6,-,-,TGTGCCAGCAGGGACCGACGGAACTATGGCTACACCTTC,CASRDRRNYGYTF
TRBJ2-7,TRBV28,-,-,TGTGCCAGCAGCTCCTCCCCCGACGCCGAGCAGTACTTC,CASSSSPDAEQYF
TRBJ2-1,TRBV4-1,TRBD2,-,TGCGCCTCCCGAAACCGGGAGGGCCTTGTGAATGAGCAGTTCTTC,CASRNREGLVNEQFF
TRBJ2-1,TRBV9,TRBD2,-,TGTGCCAGCAGCGTAGGGACTAGCGGGAGGGGTGAGCAGTTCTTC,CASSVGTSGRGEQFF
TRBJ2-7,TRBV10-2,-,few,TGCGCCAGCAGGGGGACCAACGAGCAGTACTTC,CASRGTNEQYF
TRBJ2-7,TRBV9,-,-,TGTGCCAGCAGCGTAGAAGTGCCGGGCGAGCAGTACTTC,CASSVEVPGEQYF
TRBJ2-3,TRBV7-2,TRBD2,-,TGTGCCAGCAGCCGGGGGGGTTGGACAGATACGCAGTATTTT,CASSRGGWTDTQYF
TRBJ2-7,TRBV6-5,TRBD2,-,TGTGCCAGCAGTTACACTAGCGGGAGGGCCTACGAGCAGTACTTC,CASSYTSGRAYEQYF
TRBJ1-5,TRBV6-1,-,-,TGTGCCAGCATTTTAGCTTATAGCAATCAGCCCCAGCATTTT,CASILAYSNQPQHF
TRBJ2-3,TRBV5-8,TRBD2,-,TGTGCCAGCAGCGTGATATTAGCGGGACGTAGCACAGATACGCAGTATTTT,CASSVILAGRSTDTQYF
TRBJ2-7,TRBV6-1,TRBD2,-,TGTGCCAGCAGTATACTAGCGGCTCCCTACGAGCAGTACTTC,CASSILAAPYEQYF
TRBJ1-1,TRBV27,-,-,TGTGCCAGCAGCCCCCAGGGGAGAGGAACTGAAGCTTTCTTT,CASSPQGRGTEAFF
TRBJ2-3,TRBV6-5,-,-,TGTGCCAGCATTAGCCCAGGGGATACGCAGTATTTT,CASISPGDTQYF
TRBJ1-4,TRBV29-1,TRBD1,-,TGCAGCGCCACACAGGGGTACGGTGAAAAACTGTTTTTT,CSATQGYGEKLFF
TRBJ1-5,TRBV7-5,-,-,TGTGTCAGAAGCCTTAGGGTTCCCCAGCATTTT,CVRSLRVPQHF
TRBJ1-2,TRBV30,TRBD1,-,TGTGCCTGGAGTGTTTACCCCCTGGGACAGGGGACTAACTATGGCTACACCTTC,CAWSVYPLGQGTNYGYTF
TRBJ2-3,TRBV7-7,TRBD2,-,TGTGCCAGCAGCTTAGGTCTAGCGGAGTCAGATACGCAGTATTTT,CASSLGLAESDTQYF
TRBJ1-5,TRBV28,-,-,TGTGCCAGCAGTACACCATATCATAGCAATCAGCCCCAGCATTTT,CASSTPYHSNQPQHF
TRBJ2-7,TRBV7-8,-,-,TGTGCCAGCAGCTCCCGACGGGGGACAGTCTACGAGCAGTACTTC,CASSSRRGTVYEQYF
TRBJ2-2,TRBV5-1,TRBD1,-,TGCGCCAGCAGCCCCGGACAGGGAGGCGACACCGGGGAGCTGTTTTTT,CASSPGQGGDTGELFF
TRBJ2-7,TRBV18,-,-,TGTGCCAGCTCACCAATGGCAGACCTCTACGAGCAGTACTTC,CASSPMADLYEQYF
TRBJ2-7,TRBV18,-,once,TGTGCCAGCTCACTAGCAGCAAGAAACTACGAGCAGTACTTC,CASSLAARNYEQYF
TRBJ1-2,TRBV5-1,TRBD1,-,TGCGCCAGCAGCTCGATTCCCGGGACAGGGGGCGTCTCGGTTCATGGCTACACCTTC,CASSSIPGTGGVSVHGYTF
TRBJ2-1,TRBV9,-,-,TGTGCCAGCAGCCCCCAGCCGGCTAGCTACAATGAGCAGTTCTTC,CASSPQPASYNEQFF
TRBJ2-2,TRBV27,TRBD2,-,TGTGCCACCAGGGGACTAGCGGGAGTGGTCGGGGAGCTGTTTTTT,CATRGLAGVVGELFF
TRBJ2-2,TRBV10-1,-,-,TGCGCCAGCAGTGAGCGGAGCGGGGAGCTGTTTTTT,CASSERSGELFF
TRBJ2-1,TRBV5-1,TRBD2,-,TGCGCCAGCAGTGGGACTAGCGGGACACTCTCCTACAATGAGCAGTTCTTC,CASSGTSGTLSYNEQFF
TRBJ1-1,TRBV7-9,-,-,TGTGCCAGCAGCTTGGTTATGAACACTGAAGCTTTCTTT,CASSLVMNTEAFF
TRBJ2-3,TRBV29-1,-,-,TGCAGCGTTGATTACGGGAGCGGCGATACGCAGTATTTT,CSVDYGSGDTQYF
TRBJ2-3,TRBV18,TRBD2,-,TGTGCCAGCTCACCGGAGCTACCTTGGACTAGCGGCAACACAGATACGCAGTATTTT,CASSPELPWTSGNTDTQYF
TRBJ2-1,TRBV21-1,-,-,TGTGCCAGCAGCAACCCGCCTAGCGGGAGAACACAAGTTATCTACAATGAGCAGTTCTTC,CASSNPPSGRTQVIYNEQFF
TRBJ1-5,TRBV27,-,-,TGTGCCAGCAGAACAGGGCTGGATCAGCCCCAGCATTTT,CASRTGLDQPQHF
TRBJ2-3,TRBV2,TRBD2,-,TGTGCCAGCAGACTAGCGGGAGGCGGCACAGATACGCAGTATTTT,CASRLAGGGTDTQYF
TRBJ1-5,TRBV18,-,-,TGTGCCAGCTCACCACAGGGGGATCAGCCCCAGCATTTT,CASSPQGDQPQHF
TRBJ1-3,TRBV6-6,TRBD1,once,TGTGCCAGCAGTTCCGGGACAGTTGAATATTTT,CASSSGTVEYF
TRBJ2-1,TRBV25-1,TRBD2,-,TGTGCCAGCAGCGGACTAGCGGAAATTAATGAGCAGTTCTTC,CASSGLAEINEQFF
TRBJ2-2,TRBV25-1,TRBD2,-,TGTGCCAGCAGTGCTCCCCCGGGACTAGCCTCGGGCGGGGAGCTGTTTTTT,CASSAPPGLASGGELFF
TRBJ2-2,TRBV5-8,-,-,TGTGCCAGCAGCCAAAGGACAGGGGAGCTGTTTTTT,CASSQRTGELFF
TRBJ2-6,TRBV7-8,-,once,TGTGCCAGCAGCTCCTTCGGTCTTGGGGCCAACGTCCTGACTTTC,CASSSFGLGANVLTF
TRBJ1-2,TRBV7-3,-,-,TGTGCCAGCAGCCCCGCGGATCGGGCCTATGGCTACACCTTC,CASSPADRAYGYTF
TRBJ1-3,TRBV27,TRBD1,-,TGTGCCAGCAGTTCCGCCGGGACAGACTCTGGAAACACCATATATTTT,CASSSAGTDSGNTIYF
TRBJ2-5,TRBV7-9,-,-,TGTGCCAGCAGCACACGGGAGAAAGAGACCCAGTACTTC,CASSTREKETQYF
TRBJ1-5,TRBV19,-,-,TGTGCCAGTAGTCAAATGGGACGGGATAGCAATCAGCCCCAGCATTTT,CASSQMGRDSNQPQHF
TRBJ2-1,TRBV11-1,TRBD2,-,TGTGCCAGCAGCACAGGACTAGCGGGAGGGGTAAATGAGCAGTTCTTC,CASSTGLAGGVNEQFF
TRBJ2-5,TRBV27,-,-,TGTGCCAGCAGTTTGTTACAGGGCCCCCGAGAGACCCAGTACTTC,CASSLLQGPRETQYF
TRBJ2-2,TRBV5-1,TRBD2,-,TGCGCCAGCAGCTGGGGCGGGAGGTCGTCCGCCGGGGAGCTGTTTTTT,CASSWGGRSSAGELFF
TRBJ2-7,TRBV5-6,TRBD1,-,TGTGCCAGCAGCTTGTTCGGACAGGGGGCTTACGAGCAGTACTTC,CASSLFGQGAYEQYF
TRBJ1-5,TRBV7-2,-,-,TGTGCCAGCAGCTCCCGGACAGCTTCTCTCTATTTT,CASSSRTASLYF
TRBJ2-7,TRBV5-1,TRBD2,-,TGCGCCAGCAGCGTAACTAGCGGGAGCTACGAGCAGTACTTC,CASSVTSGSYEQYF
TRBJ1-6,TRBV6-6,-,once,TGTGCCAGCAGTTACTCAAGGGATTCACCCCTCCACTTT,CASSYSRDSPLHF
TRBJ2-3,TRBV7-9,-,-,TGTGCCAGCAGCTTAGCCCATGGCGAGACAGATACGCAGTATTTT,CASSLAHGETDTQYF
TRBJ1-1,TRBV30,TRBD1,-,TGTGCCTGGACGGGACAGGGGAACACTGAAGCTTTCTTT,CAWTGQGNTEAFF
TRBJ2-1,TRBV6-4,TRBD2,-,TGTGCCAGCAGTGACTCGATCGGGACTAGCGAGCAGTTCTTC,CASSDSIGTSEQFF
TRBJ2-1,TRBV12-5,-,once,TGTGCTAGTGGTTTGGTACTCCTACCGGGAGCCAAGCAGTTCTTC,CASGLVLLPGAKQFF
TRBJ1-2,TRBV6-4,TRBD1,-,TGTGCCAGCAGCGCGACAGGGCTCGATGGCTACACCTTC,CASSATGLDGYTF
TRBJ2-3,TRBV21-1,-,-,TGTGCCAGCATAACGGGCCTCAGCACAGATACGCAGTATTTT,CASITGLSTDTQYF
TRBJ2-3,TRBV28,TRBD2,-,TGTGCCAGCCCCCCGGGACTAGCGGGAGCCCCCGGCCCAGATACGCAGTATTTT,CASPPGLAGAPGPDTQYF
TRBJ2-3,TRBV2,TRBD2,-,TGTGCCAGCAGTGCAGGGCTCGGGAGGGCCGACACAGATACGCAGTATTTT,CASSAGLGRADTDTQYF
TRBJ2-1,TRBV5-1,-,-,TGCGCCAGCAGCTTGGAGGGGGAAAACTCCTACAATGAGCAGTTCTTC,CASSLEGENSYNEQFF